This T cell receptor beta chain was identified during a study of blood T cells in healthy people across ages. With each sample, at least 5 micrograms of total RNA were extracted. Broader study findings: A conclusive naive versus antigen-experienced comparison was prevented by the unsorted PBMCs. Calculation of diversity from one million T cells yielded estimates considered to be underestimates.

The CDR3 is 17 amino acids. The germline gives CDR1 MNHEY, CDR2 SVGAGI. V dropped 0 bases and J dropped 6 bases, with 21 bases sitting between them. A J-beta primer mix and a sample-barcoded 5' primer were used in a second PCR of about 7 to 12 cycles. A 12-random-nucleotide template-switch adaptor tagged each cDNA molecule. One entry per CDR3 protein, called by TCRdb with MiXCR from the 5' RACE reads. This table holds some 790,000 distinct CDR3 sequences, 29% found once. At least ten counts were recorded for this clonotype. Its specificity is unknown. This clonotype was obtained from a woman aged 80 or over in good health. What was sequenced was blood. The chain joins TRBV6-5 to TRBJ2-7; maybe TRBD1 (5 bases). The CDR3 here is CASSYSTETLVSLEQYF. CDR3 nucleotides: TGTGCCAGCAGTTACTCGACAGAGACCTTGGTTAGTCTCGAGCAGTACTTC.